These 9 T cell receptor beta chains were sequenced from one sample in a study of immune heterogeneity within non-small cell lung tumors. Per sample, approximately 570 ng of bulk tumor genomic DNA was the template used. Taken during surgery, several biopsies per primary tumor were spaced as far apart as possible within the tumor mass. Curative surgical treatment was performed in patients who had newly diagnosed, untreated non-small cell lung cancer. In a multiplex PCR, 32 V and 13 J primers amplified TCR beta CDR3. TCRdb used MiXCR to reprocess the multiplex PCR reads, holding one entry per CDR3 protein. The sample lists 13,000 or so distinct CDR3 sequences; roughly 22% were seen once. The specimen was lung tumor tissue. Receptor source: a man between 60 and 70 years old with non-small cell lung cancer.

This clonotype has more than one count but fewer than ten. The chain's CDR3 is CASSLAGRDQPQHF. The CDR3 coding sequence is TGTGCCAGCAGCTTGGCGGGTCGCGATCAGCCCCAGCATTTT. J is TRBJ1-5 and V is TRBV5-5; no reliable D call. CDR3 size: 14 residues. The germline gives CDR1 SGHKS, CDR2 YYEKEE (reference sequence). The germline V and J ends were trimmed by 0 bases and 5 bases, with 9 bases remaining between them. Variable domain in full (rest from reference TRBV5-5 and TRBJ1-5): DAGVTQSPTHLIKTRGQQVTLRCSPISGHKSVSWYQQVLGQGPQFIFQYYEKEERGRGNFPDRFSARQFPNYSSELNVNALLLGDSALYLCASSLAGRDQPQHFGDGTRLSIL.

This clonotype occurred a few times. V gene TRBV19 combines with J gene TRBJ2-7; 8 bases align to TRBD2. With V trimmed by 5 bases and J by 4 bases, 13 bases remained unmatched. Germline V gene sequence: CDR1 LNHDA, CDR2 SQIVND (reference sequence). This CDR3 contains 16 residues. The CDR3 spells CASSGWGLEGKYEQYF. The CDR3 nucleotides are TGTGCCAGTAGTGGCTGGGGACTAGAGGGAAAATACGAGCAGTACTTC.

Many counts were recorded for this clonotype. The gene calls are TRBV15 and TRBJ1-2; tentatively, D is TRBD1 (6 bases). The length of the CDR3 is 17 residues. Germline values: CDR1 LNHNV, CDR2 YYDKDF (reference sequence). Trimming left V 5 bases short and J 6 bases short, with 25 bases between. The CDR3 reads CATSFESPSYRDHGYTF. The CDR3 DNA is TGTGCCACCAGCTTCGAATCCCCCTCCTACAGGGATCATGGCTACACCTTC.

By proportion, this clonotype is medium-sized. This rearrangement joins TRBV20-1 to TRBJ1-3; the D is unclear. Trimming removed 1 base at V and 0 bases at J, with 13 bases between. CDR3 length: 16 residues. Germline CDR1 is DFQATT and CDR2 is SNEGSKA (reference sequence). The CDR3 loop is CSARGRKGYSGNTIYF. In DNA, the CDR3 is TGCAGTGCTAGAGGAAGGAAAGGGTACTCTGGAAACACCATATATTTT.

This clonotype was seen only a few times. The gene calls are TRBV28 and TRBJ2-7; 8 nucleotides match TRBD2. The V and J ends lost 5 bases and 3 bases, in that order; junction bases with no gene match: 9. Germline CDR1 and CDR2: MDHEN and SYDVKM. This CDR3 has 15 residues. Here the CDR3 reads CASSTYSGALYEQYF. The CDR3 DNA follows: TGTGCCAGCAGTACTTATAGCGGGGCACTCTACGAGCAGTACTTC.

Of note for this clonotype: The junction does not match germline at one end; this may be a read error. The gene calls are TRBV28 and TRBJ1-2; D is possibly TRBD1 (5 bases). The germline gives CDR1 MDHEN, CDR2 SYDVKM. This CDR3 spans 12 amino acids. CDR3 coding DNA: TGTGTCAGCAGTTTGAGGGGACGGGGCTACAACTTC. Amino acid sequence: CVSSLRGRGYNF.

Judged by abundance, this clonotype is medium-sized. The genes are TRBV5-1 and TRBJ2-7; no clear D. The V end was cut by 9 bases, the J end by 5 bases, with 18 bases between. The germline CDR1 and CDR2 sequences are SGHRS and YFSETQ. The CDR3 contains 13 residues. The CDR3 protein is CATNMTFGDEQYF. CDR3 in DNA: TGCGCCACCAACATGACGTTTGGTGACGAGCAGTACTTC.

This clonotype was counted between two and nine times. V and J are TRBV10-3 and TRBJ2-7; D may match TRBD1 or TRBD2 (6 bases each). V dropped 3 bases and J dropped 2 bases, with 17 bases sitting between them. The CDR3 contains 16 residues. The germline CDR1 and CDR2 sequences are ENHRY and SYGVKD. CDR3 sequence: CAISDPTRQATYEQYF. The CDR3 nucleotides read TGTGCCATCAGTGACCCGACTAGACAGGCCACCTACGAGCAGTACTTC.

The chain is built from TRBV27 and TRBJ1-2; 7 nucleotides match TRBD1. Germline V gives CDR1 MNHEY, CDR2 SMNVEV (reference sequence). V gave up 0 bases and J gave up 6 bases; unmatched junction bases: 1. The CDR3 is made up of 13 amino acids. CDR3 amino acids: CASSLSQGDGYTF. The DNA for the CDR3 is TGTGCCAGCAGTTTATCCCAGGGGGATGGCTACACCTTC.